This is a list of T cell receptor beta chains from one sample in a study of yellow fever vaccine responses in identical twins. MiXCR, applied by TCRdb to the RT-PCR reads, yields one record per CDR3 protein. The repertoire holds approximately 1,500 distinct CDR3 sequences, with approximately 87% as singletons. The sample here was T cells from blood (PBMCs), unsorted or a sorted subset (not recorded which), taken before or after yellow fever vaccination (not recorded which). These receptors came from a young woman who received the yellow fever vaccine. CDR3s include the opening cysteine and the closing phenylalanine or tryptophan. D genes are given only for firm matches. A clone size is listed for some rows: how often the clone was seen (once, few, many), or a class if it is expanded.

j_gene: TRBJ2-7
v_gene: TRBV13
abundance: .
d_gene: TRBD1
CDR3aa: CASFRDRATYEQYF
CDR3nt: TGTGCCAGCTTCCGGGACAGGGCCACCTACGAGCAGTACTTC

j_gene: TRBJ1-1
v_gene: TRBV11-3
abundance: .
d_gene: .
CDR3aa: CASSLQGEHTEAFF
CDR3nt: TGTGCCAGCAGCCTCCAGGGTGAACACACTGAAGCTTTCTTT

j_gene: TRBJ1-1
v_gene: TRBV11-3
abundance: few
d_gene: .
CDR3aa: CASSFSRVAEAFF
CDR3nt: TGTGCCAGCAGCTTCTCCAGGGTCGCTGAAGCTTTCTTT

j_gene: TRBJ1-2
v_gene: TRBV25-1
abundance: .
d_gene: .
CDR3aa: CASSGGPRQGWNYGYTF
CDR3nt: TGTGCCAGCAGTGGGGGGCCAAGGCAGGGTTGGAACTATGGCTACACCTTC

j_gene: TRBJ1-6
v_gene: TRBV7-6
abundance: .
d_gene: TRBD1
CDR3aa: CASSLGQGEISYNSPLHF
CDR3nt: TGTGCCAGCAGCCTGGGACAGGGGGAAATTTCCTATAATTCACCCCTCCACTTT

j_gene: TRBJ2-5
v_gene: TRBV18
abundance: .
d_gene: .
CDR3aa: CASSDLGETQYF
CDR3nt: TGTGCCAGCTCTGATTTGGGTGAGACCCAGTACTTC

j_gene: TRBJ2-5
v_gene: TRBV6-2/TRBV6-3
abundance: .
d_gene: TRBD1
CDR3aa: CASSYYTGGGETQYF
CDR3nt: TGTGCCAGCAGTTACTACACAGGGGGCGGAGAGACCCAGTACTTC

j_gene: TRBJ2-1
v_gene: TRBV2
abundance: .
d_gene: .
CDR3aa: CASSERGAGNEQFF
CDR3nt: TGTGCCAGCAGTGAGAGGGGGGCTGGCAATGAGCAGTTCTTC

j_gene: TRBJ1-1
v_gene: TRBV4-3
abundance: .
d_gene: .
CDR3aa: CASSQDRGSNTEAFF
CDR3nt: TGCGCCAGCAGCCAAGATAGGGGGTCGAACACTGAAGCTTTCTTT

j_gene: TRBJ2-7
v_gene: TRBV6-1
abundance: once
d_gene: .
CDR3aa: CASRKGLASYEQYF
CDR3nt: TGTGCCAGCAGAAAGGGGTTGGCCTCCTACGAGCAGTACTTC